This T cell receptor beta chain was retrieved from a study of shared clonotypes between healthy human individuals. Overall study: Each donor contributed plates that comprised three CD4 naive, three CD4 memory, two CD8 naive and one CD8 memory. Study-level points and caveats: Estimated clonotype richness was generally higher in naive than memory subsets. An effect of sequencing depth on clonotype sharing among donors was expected.

CDR1 is MDHEN, CDR2 SYDVKM, per germline. The CDR3 length is 15 residues. Unmatched junction bases numbered 5, after V lost 8 bases and J lost 2 bases. Note on this clone: Antigen: not known.

Sequencing used immunoSEQ multiplex PCR; TCRdb keeps in-frame clones, though not all of them. The sample lists some 2.4 million clones, roughly 93% occurring once. Participating donors were healthy, HIV-negative adults free of recent acute infections or vaccinations. Specimen: naive CD4+ T cells from PBMCs. Subset defined: CD45RA+ positively selected. The chain joins TRBV28 to TRBJ2-3, with 12 bases aligning to TRBD2. The sequence was collected from a man younger than 35 in good health. Some clones in this sample may be carry-over from other donors' samples. The CDR3 here is CASGRTSGNTDTQYF. CDR3 coding DNA: TGTGCCAGCGGTAGGACTAGCGGGAACACAGATACGCAGTATTTT.